The rows below give T cell receptor beta chains drawn from one sample of a study of cytomegalovirus exposure and HLA in healthy donors. TCRdb's copy holds only in-frame clones and misses some; the assay was immunoSEQ multiplex PCR. The sample yields 100,000 to 150,000 clones, approximately 94% seen once. Sequencing was done on a sample of PBMCs. The receptors come from a woman between 18 and 29 years old in good health and CMV-seronegative. Both conserved end residues are trimmed from each CDR3. Clone size, where shown, is once, few, many, or a class for clones that have expanded.

abundance: -; v_gene: TRBV7-2; j_gene: TRBJ1-2; CDR3aa: ASSEDPRQSGYT
abundance: -; v_gene: TRBV2; j_gene: TRBJ1-1; CDR3aa: ASNTRGDTEAF
abundance: -; v_gene: TRBV4-1; j_gene: TRBJ2-3; CDR3aa: ASSQSASGRTDTQY
abundance: -; v_gene: TRBV27; j_gene: TRBJ2-1; CDR3aa: ASMVEGSYNEQF
abundance: -; v_gene: TRBV5-6; j_gene: TRBJ1-5; CDR3aa: ASSSDRLNQPQH
abundance: -; v_gene: TRBV6-5; j_gene: TRBJ1-2; CDR3aa: ASSQGVDGYT
abundance: -; v_gene: TRBV2; j_gene: TRBJ2-7; CDR3aa: ASTGAYEQY
abundance: -; v_gene: TRBV18; j_gene: TRBJ1-2; CDR3aa: ASSAGGTALYGYT
abundance: -; v_gene: TRBV6-5; j_gene: TRBJ2-7; CDR3aa: ASSSPTPPYEQY
abundance: -; v_gene: TRBV18; j_gene: TRBJ1-1; CDR3aa: ASSPSGGQTEAF
abundance: -; v_gene: TRBV20-1; j_gene: TRBJ1-1; CDR3aa: RGQGGTEAF
abundance: -; v_gene: TRBV5-4; j_gene: TRBJ2-3; CDR3aa: ASSTLTSGETDTQY
abundance: -; v_gene: TRBV9; j_gene: TRBJ2-1; CDR3aa: ASSVGWGGSSYNEQF
abundance: -; v_gene: TRBV5-1; j_gene: TRBJ2-5; CDR3aa: ASSLGAAQETQY
abundance: once; v_gene: TRBV27; j_gene: TRBJ2-3; CDR3aa: ASSQGQPLVDTQY
abundance: -; v_gene: TRBV27; j_gene: TRBJ1-3; CDR3aa: ASRASSGNTIY
abundance: -; v_gene: TRBV6-1; j_gene: TRBJ1-5; CDR3aa: ASREGNQPQH
abundance: -; v_gene: TRBV5-6; j_gene: TRBJ2-5; CDR3aa: ASSLGLGQETQY
abundance: -; v_gene: TRBV5-1; j_gene: TRBJ1-3; CDR3aa: ASSLELGGSGNTIY
abundance: -; v_gene: TRBV6-5; j_gene: TRBJ2-1; CDR3aa: ASSLSGSSYNEQF
abundance: -; v_gene: TRBV6-1; j_gene: TRBJ1-6; CDR3aa: ASSEMGQPNSPLH
abundance: -; v_gene: TRBV6-4; j_gene: TRBJ2-1; CDR3aa: ASRAGGLNEQF
abundance: -; v_gene: TRBV10-1; j_gene: TRBJ1-1; CDR3aa: ASSPGQGRLNTEAF
abundance: -; v_gene: TRBV5-1; j_gene: TRBJ2-7; CDR3aa: ASSLGAGFFHEQY
abundance: -; v_gene: TRBV4-1; j_gene: TRBJ2-1; CDR3aa: ASSPWDSAYNEQF
abundance: -; v_gene: TRBV6-6; j_gene: TRBJ1-2; CDR3aa: ASTDEWGRDYGNT
abundance: -; v_gene: TRBV19; j_gene: TRBJ2-1; CDR3aa: ASSISGYEQF
abundance: -; v_gene: TRBV6-5; j_gene: TRBJ2-7; CDR3aa: ASTRLAGTSSEQY
abundance: -; v_gene: TRBV28; j_gene: TRBJ2-1; CDR3aa: ASSLPGGENNEQF
abundance: -; v_gene: TRBV5-1; j_gene: TRBJ2-5; CDR3aa: ASSPDPITGTGETQY
abundance: -; v_gene: TRBV7-9; j_gene: TRBJ2-3; CDR3aa: ASSPLFQRDTQY
abundance: -; v_gene: TRBV7-9; j_gene: TRBJ1-1; CDR3aa: ASKSGPNTEAF
abundance: -; v_gene: TRBV13; j_gene: TRBJ1-4; CDR3aa: ASSSRPFEKLF
abundance: -; v_gene: TRBV4-1; j_gene: TRBJ1-1; CDR3aa: ASSQVRETEAF
abundance: -; v_gene: TRBV6-5; j_gene: TRBJ1-2; CDR3aa: ASSLDRGYGYT
abundance: -; v_gene: TRBV10-2; j_gene: TRBJ2-7; CDR3aa: ASSVEGVVYEQY
abundance: once; v_gene: TRBV2; j_gene: TRBJ2-5; CDR3aa: ASTSTGEETQY
abundance: -; v_gene: TRBV13; j_gene: TRBJ2-3; CDR3aa: ASSTTRDYGADTQY
abundance: -; v_gene: TRBV6-6; j_gene: TRBJ2-7; CDR3aa: ASSYGLTYEQY
abundance: -; v_gene: TRBV19; j_gene: TRBJ2-6; CDR3aa: ASSGTGGSGANVLT
abundance: -; v_gene: TRBV9; j_gene: TRBJ2-1; CDR3aa: ASSPTTSYNEQF
abundance: -; v_gene: TRBV7-9; j_gene: TRBJ2-5; CDR3aa: ASSLLAGEWETQY
abundance: -; v_gene: TRBV30; j_gene: TRBJ1-1; CDR3aa: ADQPGQGASEAF
abundance: -; v_gene: TRBV28; j_gene: TRBJ1-1; CDR3aa: ASTHYPGRVDPNMNTEAF
abundance: -; v_gene: TRBV9; j_gene: TRBJ1-1; CDR3aa: ASSVSGQLNTEAF